This T cell receptor (beta chain) was documented in a study of regulatory T cells in long-lasting Graves disease. The study, taken as a whole, reports: Persistent-disease Graves' patients showed less TCR diversity than new cases.

Time point in this sample: persistent/refractory GD, antithyroid drugs over 5 years with positive TRAb. The authors made the TCR library using RNA they extracted from PBMCs. Those enrolled as patients came out of an endocrinology department in Xi'an, China. This clonotype was detected a few times. Antigen unknown. TCR beta libraries were built with iRepertoire HTBI primers and Arm-PCR of CDR3 regions. TCRdb independently ran MiXCR on the multiplex PCR reads; one entry per CDR3 protein. The table records about 290,000 distinct CDR3 sequences, 22% of them present only once. This material consisted of peripheral blood mononuclear cells (PBMCs), taken when the disease was refractory, from a patient treated with antithyroid drugs. The receptor comes from a female donor with Graves disease.

The CDR3 DNA reads as TGTGCCAGCAGCTCCTCTAGCGGGCCCGCGAACACCGGGGAGCTGTTTTTT. Encoded protein: CASSSSSGPANTGELFF. This chain uses TRBV28 with TRBJ2-2; TRBD2 agrees at 8 bases. There are 17 residues in the CDR3. With V trimmed by 6 bases and J by 0 bases, 9 bases remained unmatched. The germline V gene encodes CDR1 MDHEN and CDR2 SYDVKM.